What follows are 25 T cell receptor beta chains derived from one specimen sequenced in a study of T cell repertoires in aging, cancer and after chemotherapy. The template was genomic DNA from peripheral blood, not RNA. Multiplex touch-down PCR with TRB-A/B primers amplified rearranged V-D-J TRB sequences. One entry per CDR3 protein, called by TCRdb with MiXCR from the multiplex PCR reads. The table has 5,500 to 7,000 distinct CDR3 sequences, 27% seen once; the top ten hold about 4.2%. The sample comprised blood. The origin of the receptors is a human donor in good health.

This sequence joins TRBV20-1 and TRBJ2-4; the D gene could be TRBD1 or TRBD2 (5 bases each). V was cut by 7 bases and J by 4 bases, with 14 bases left in between. The CDR3 is 13 amino acids. Germline-derived CDR1 and CDR2 are DFQATT and SNEGSKA (reference sequence). DNA of the CDR3: TGCAGTGTCACCGGGACGCTGAAAAACATTCAGTACTTC. Translation: CSVTGTLKNIQYF.

Relative to its sample, this clonotype is medium-sized. The chain couples TRBV20-1 to TRBJ2-3; no clear D. The CDR3 sequence is 13 residues long. V lost 5 bases to trimming and J lost 1 base, with 10 bases between them. In germline, CDR1 is DFQATT, CDR2 SNEGSKA (reference sequence). The CDR3 protein is CSAALRGTDTQYF. As DNA, the CDR3 is TGCAGTGCTGCTCTAAGGGGCACAGATACGCAGTATTTT.

This clonotype was detected a few times. The chain recombines TRBV5-1 with TRBJ2-2, with TRBD2 as a possible D gene (5 bases). This CDR3 has 16 amino acids. Germline V gives CDR1 SGHRS, CDR2 YFSETQ. Trimming took 4 bases from V and 2 from J, leaving 15 bases between them. CDR3 sequence reads: CASSPGRGYNTGELFF. The CDR3 nucleotides are TGCGCCAGCAGCCCGGGCCGGGGATACAACACCGGGGAGCTGTTTTTT.

This clonotype was detected only once. The chain joins TRBV20-1 to TRBJ2-1, with 9 bases that match TRBD2. CDR1 DFQATT and CDR2 SNEGSKA come from the germline V gene (reference sequence). The CDR3 has 16 amino acids. The junction had 14 bases not matched to a gene; V was cut back by 0 bases and J by 11 bases. The CDR3 region has the DNA TGCAGTGCTAGAGATCCATTAGCGGGAGTGGGAAATAAGCAGTTCTTC. Its translation is CSARDPLAGVGNKQFF.

This clonotype was counted only a few times. This rearrangement joins TRBV7-9 to TRBJ2-5; possible D gene TRBD2, 5 bases. The germline V and J ends were trimmed by 3 bases and 2 bases, with 13 bases remaining between them. This CDR3 spans 15 amino acids. The germline gives CDR1 SEHNR, CDR2 FQNEAQ (reference sequence). CDR3 nucleotides: TGTGCCAGCAGCTTTAGCCTAGCAGAGCAAGAGACCCAGTACTTC. Protein sequence: CASSFSLAEQETQYF.

Points on this clonotype: A read error is possible here, since a much larger clone lies one base away. This chain joins TRBV5-4 and TRBJ1-6; D remains unclear. Germline CDR1 reads SGHNT; CDR2 reads YYREEE (reference sequence). This CDR3 contains 16 residues. CDR3 amino acids: CTSSLEAGSDNSPLHF. The CDR3 DNA reads as TGTACCAGCAGCTTGGAGGCGGGTTCAGATAATTCACCCCTCCACTTT.

Concerning this clonotype: It may be a read error: a sequence one base away is much more abundant. The genes are TRBV19 and TRBJ2-3; D unresolved. V lost 3 bases and J 3 bases, leaving 13 bases between the germline ends. This CDR3 is built from 15 residues. The germline gives CDR1 LNHDA, CDR2 SQIVND (reference sequence). The CDR3 reads CASSISKGYTDTQYF. The CDR3 DNA is TGTGCCAGTAGTATCTCGAAAGGGTATACAGATACGCAGTATTTT.

This clonotype has more than one count but fewer than ten. The chain employs TRBV20-1 and TRBJ2-7; D uncertain. V lost 6 bases to trimming and J lost 5 bases, with 20 bases between them. The length of the CDR3 is 14 residues. Germline V lookup: CDR1 DFQATT, CDR2 SNEGSKA (reference sequence). The CDR3 region has the DNA TGCAGTGCGGTACCTACTATAAACAGCGACGAGCAGTACTTC. Encoded protein: CSAVPTINSDEQYF.

For this clonotype: This may be a read error, as it is one base from a much larger clone. The rearrangement uses TRBV7-9 and TRBJ1-2; D is uncertain. V was clipped by 4 bases and J by 1 base, with 13 bases between them. The CDR3 is 15 amino acids. Per the germline V gene, CDR1 is SEHNR and CDR2 is FQNEAQ (reference sequence). CDR3 loop: CASSYSRRGNYGYTF. The CDR3 DNA reads TGTGCCAGCAGCTACTCTAGACGGGGTAACTATGGCTACACCTTC.

This clonotype was seen just once. The germline gene is not matched at one end of the junction; a read error may be the cause. The rearrangement uses TRBV6-2 or TRBV6-3 and TRBJ2-3; 7 positions match TRBD1. The germline gives CDR1 MNHEY, CDR2 SVGEGT. This CDR3 is built from 13 residues. CDR3 sequence: CASQRDRTETQYF. In nucleotides, the CDR3 is TGTGCCAGCCAGAGGGACAGAACAGAAACGCAGTATTTT.

This clonotype is medium-sized in the sample. V is TRBV11-2 and J is TRBJ1-1; maybe TRBD1 (6 bases). V shed 0 bases and J shed 4 bases, with 6 bases lying between them. The CDR3 has 13 residues. CDR1 is SGHAT and CDR2 is FQNNGV in the germline V gene. This CDR3 is CASSLEQGTEAFF. CDR3 nucleotide sequence: TGTGCCAGCAGCTTAGAACAGGGCACTGAAGCTTTCTTT.

Sample share makes this clonotype large. The chain is built from TRBV29-1 and TRBJ1-1; D perhaps matches TRBD1 (6 bases). This CDR3 spans 12 amino acids. Germline CDR1 SQVTM, CDR2 ANQGSEA. The germline V and J ends were trimmed by 8 bases and 3 bases, with 13 bases remaining between them. Written as DNA, the CDR3 is TGCAGCACAGGGAGTTGGGACACTGAAGCTTTCTTT. Its protein product is CSTGSWDTEAFF.

This clonotype is labeled medium-sized. The chain links TRBV30 to TRBJ1-3, with D possibly TRBD1 on 5 matching bases. Germline V gene data show CDR1 as GTSNPN and CDR2 as SVGIG (reference sequence). Trimming left V 4 bases short and J 8 bases short, with 21 bases between. The CDR3 loop spans 15 amino acids. CDR3 DNA: TGTGCCTGGACCCCCGGGCCTAGGGGATGGGACACCATATATTTT. Protein sequence: CAWTPGPRGWDTIYF.

This rearrangement joins TRBV6-1 to TRBJ2-3, with 8 positions matching TRBD1. CDR3 length: 15 residues. J was trimmed by 8 bases and V by 5 bases; bases with no gene match: 12. CDR1 MNHNS and CDR2 SASEGT come from the germline V gene. The chain's CDR3 is CASSSAGQAGGTQYF. CDR3 coding DNA: TGTGCCAGCAGTTCCGCGGGACAGGCAGGAGGTACGCAGTATTTT.

The V and J genes are TRBV7-9 and TRBJ2-1; weak D call: TRBD2 (5 bases). The germline V gene has CDR1 SEHNR and CDR2 FQNEAQ (reference sequence). Trimming cost V 3 bases and J 9 bases, with 12 bases left between them. The CDR3 sequence is 13 residues long. The DNA of the CDR3 is TGTGCCAGCAGCTTGAGCGGAAATATTGAGCAGTTCTTC. Translating gives CASSLSGNIEQFF.

The chain carries TRBV6-1 and TRBJ2-1; D is perhaps TRBD1 (5 bases). Germline V gene data show CDR1 as MNHNS and CDR2 as SASEGT. Deletions cut 3 bases from V and 12 bases from J, with 9 bases between. The CDR3 extends over 11 amino acids. CDR3 in amino acids: CASSDRAAQFF. The CDR3 bases are TGTGCCAGCAGTGACAGGGCTGCGCAGTTCTTC.

This clonotype is medium-sized by share. The V call is TRBV29-1, the J call TRBJ2-2, with D possibly TRBD1 on 6 matching bases. V was clipped by 3 bases and J by 0 bases, with 11 bases between them. The CDR3 runs to 15 residues. Looked up from germline, CDR1 is SQVTM and CDR2 is ANQGSEA. The CDR3 loop reads CSVEGGGPNTGELFF. The DNA of the CDR3 is TGCAGCGTTGAGGGTGGGGGCCCGAACACCGGGGAGCTGTTTTTT.

The V and J genes are TRBV25-1 and TRBJ2-1; D remains ambiguous. CDR1 and CDR2 from the germline V gene are MGHDK and SYGVNS. V lost 5 bases, J lost 4 bases, and 12 bases lay in between. This CDR3 spans 14 amino acids. CDR3 loop: CASSPPAEYNEQFF. CDR3 DNA sequence: TGTGCCAGCAGTCCCCCGGCAGAGTACAATGAGCAGTTCTTC.

This clonotype is termed medium-sized. The chain combines TRBV27 with TRBJ2-5; 9 nucleotides line up with TRBD1. In germline, CDR1 is MNHEY, CDR2 SMNVEV (reference sequence). The CDR3 sequence is 13 residues long. V was clipped by 6 bases and J by 4 bases; unmatched bases: 3. CDR3: CASRGTGRETQYF. CDR3 bases: TGTGCCAGCAGGGGGACAGGGCGAGAGACCCAGTACTTC.

This sequence joins TRBV10-3 and TRBJ2-3; tentative D call: TRBD2 (5 bases). Germline loops: CDR1 ENHRY, CDR2 SYGVKD. The V gene lost 8 bases and the J gene lost 6 bases, with 12 bases spanning the gap. This CDR3 spans 12 amino acids. CDR3 loop: CAIAGSDDTQYF. CDR3 nucleotides: TGTGCCATCGCGGGTTCGGACGATACGCAGTATTTT.

J is TRBJ2-7 and V is TRBV28; 9 nucleotides agree with TRBD1. CDR3 size: 14 residues. Germline lookup yields CDR1 MDHEN and CDR2 SYDVKM. With 6 bases clipped from V and 3 bases from J, the junction kept 6 bases outside the gene matches. The CDR3 DNA is TGTGCCAGCAGCCCTAGGGACAGGGTCTACGAGCAGTACGTC. It yields the protein CASSPRDRVYEQYV.

This clonotype is labeled as medium-sized. The chain links TRBV6-5 to TRBJ2-1; TRBD2 matches at 10 bases. Germline-derived CDR1 and CDR2 are MNHEY and SVGAGI. There are 19 residues in the CDR3. The V segment lost 6 bases and the J segment 0 bases; nucleotides outside the gene matches: 14. The DNA of the CDR3 is TGTGCCAGCAGGGCCAGTAGACTAGCGGGTCACTTCTCCTACAATGAGCAGTTCTTC. It encodes CASRASRLAGHFSYNEQFF.

This clonotype is medium-sized by share. The J gene is TRBJ2-1, the V gene TRBV10-3; D perhaps matches TRBD1 (5 bases). CDR3 size: 11 residues. V gave up 4 bases and J gave up 8 bases, with 6 bases separating them. Germline loops: CDR1 ENHRY, CDR2 SYGVKD. This CDR3 is CAISGGDEQFF. CDR3 nucleotide sequence: TGTGCCATCAGTGGGGGCGATGAGCAGTTCTTC.

The rearrangement joins TRBV19 to TRBJ2-1; D is possibly TRBD1 (6 bases). The CDR3 contains 16 residues. The V gene's germline CDR1 is LNHDA and CDR2 SQIVND (reference sequence). The ends were cut back, 3 bases at V and 3 bases at J, with 15 bases in the middle. CDR3 sequence reads: CASSILPGDDYNEQFF. CDR3 in DNA: TGTGCCAGTAGTATCCTACCAGGGGACGACTACAATGAGCAGTTCTTC. Together with reference TRBV19 and TRBJ2-1, the CDR3 gives the full variable domain: DGGITQSPKYLFRKEGQNVTLSCEQNLNHDAMYWYRQDPGQGLRLIYYSQIVNDFQKGDIAEGYSVSREKKESFPLTVTSAQKNPTAFYLCASSILPGDDYNEQFFGPGTRLTVL.

The CDR3 sequence: CASSRDSSSTDTQYF. The CDR3 DNA reads as TGTGCCAGCAGCAGGGACAGCTCAAGCACAGATACGCAGTATTTT. V is TRBV5-5 and J is TRBJ2-3; 7 nucleotides match TRBD1. J was trimmed by 0 bases and V by 4 bases; bases with no gene match: 5. The CDR3 totals 15 residues. Germline assignment: CDR1 SGHKS and CDR2 YYEKEE (reference sequence). The complete variable domain, with remaining parts taken from reference TRBV5-5 and TRBJ2-3, reads DAGVTQSPTHLIKTRGQQVTLRCSPISGHKSVSWYQQVLGQGPQFIFQYYEKEERGRGNFPDRFSARQFPNYSSELNVNALLLGDSALYLCASSRDSSSTDTQYFGPGTRLTVL.